Presented here are 19 T cell receptor beta chains from one specimen sequenced in a study of T cell repertoires in cytomegalovirus infection. TCRdb independently ran MiXCR on the reads; one entry per CDR3 protein. The data contain roughly 77,000 distinct CDR3 sequences, under 4.5% of them singletons. Sequences were obtained from PBMCs. The receptors come from a human donor in good health (CMV status not recorded). Some clones in this sample may be carry-over from other donors' samples.

This chain connects TRBV11-2 to TRBJ1-1, with D possibly being TRBD1 (5 bases). V lost 3 bases and J lost 1, with 15 bases in between. CDR3 length equals 16 residues. Germline-derived CDR1 and CDR2 are SGHAT and FQNNGV. CDR3 sequence reads: CASSFLKGQRNTEAFF. For the CDR3, the DNA is TGTGCCAGCAGCTTTTTGAAGGGGCAGAGGAACACTGAAGCTTTCTTT.

This clonotype was recorded many times. This chain joins TRBV7-2 and TRBJ2-5; 9 bases match TRBD1. CDR1 SGHTA and CDR2 FQGNSA come from the germline V gene. CDR3 length: 15 residues. V gave up 2 bases and J gave up 2 bases; unmatched junction bases: 3. The CDR3 region is CASSLPGQGQETQYF. CDR3 in DNA: TGTGCCAGCAGCTTACCCGGACAGGGGCAAGAGACCCAGTACTTC.

Many counts were recorded for this clonotype. The chain couples TRBV19 to TRBJ2-1, with 7 bases fitting TRBD2. The CDR3 contains 16 residues. Germline V gene data show CDR1 as LNHDA and CDR2 as SQIVND (reference sequence). V gave up 5 bases and J gave up 1 base; unmatched junction bases: 8. CDR3 DNA: TGTGCCAGTAGTGTATTAGCGGGTACTTCCTACAATGAGCAGTTCTTC. Translated: CASSVLAGTSYNEQFF.

This clonotype showed up many times. V gene TRBV7-2 combines with J gene TRBJ1-2; possible D gene TRBD1, 6 bases. V lost 7 bases and J lost 4, with 16 bases in between. Germline V gene sequence: CDR1 SGHTA, CDR2 FQGNSA. The CDR3 is made up of 14 amino acids. DNA of the CDR3: TGTGCCAGCACCCCGGAGGGGGGGGCCTATGGCTACACCTTC. Its translation: CASTPEGGAYGYTF. The variable domain in full, completed from reference TRBV7-2 and TRBJ1-2, reads GAGVSQSPSNKVTEKGKDVELRCDPISGHTALYWYRQSLGQGLEFLIYFQGNSAPDKSGLPSDRFSAERTGGSVSTLTIQRTQQEDSAVYLCASTPEGGAYGYTFGSGTRLTVV.

This clonotype was recorded many times. The chain has TRBV2 and TRBJ1-4; 10 bases agree with TRBD1. V dropped 6 bases and J dropped 3; count of bases not matched to a gene: 4. Per germline, CDR1 SNHLY and CDR2 FYNNEI. The CDR3 consists of 15 residues. The CDR3 bases are TGTGCCAGCAGAACAGGACAGGGGGCTAATGAAAAACTGTTTTTT. Amino acid sequence: CASRTGQGANEKLFF. The whole variable domain, remainder taken from reference TRBV2 and TRBJ1-4, is EPEVTQTPSHQVTQMGQEVILRCVPISNHLYFYWYRQILGQKVEFLVSFYNNEISEKSEIFDDQFSVERPDGSNFTLKIRSTKLEDSAMYFCASRTGQGANEKLFFGSGTQLSVL.

This clonotype was seen at least ten times. The CDR3 sequence: CASSYGELTSGVTEAFF. CDR3 DNA sequence: TGTGCCAGCAGTTACGGGGAACTGACGTCTGGGGTCACTGAAGCTTTCTTT. The genes are TRBV6-2 or TRBV6-3 and TRBJ1-1; D call uncertain. Germline V CDR1 and CDR2: MNHEY, SVGEGT. The V end lost 2 bases, the J end lost 4 bases, and 20 bases lay between the germline ends. The CDR3 is 17 amino acids.

This clonotype was observed at least ten times. J is TRBJ1-6 and V is TRBV4-2; D is unclear. Trimming took off 6 bases at V and 8 bases at J, with 11 bases between the two ends. The length of the CDR3 is 13 residues. From germline, CDR1 is LGHNA and CDR2 YNFKEQ. The CDR3 here is CASRVGEDSPLHF. CDR3 coding DNA: TGTGCCAGCAGAGTCGGGGAGGATTCACCCCTCCACTTT.

In its sample, this clonotype was seen many times. This sequence joins TRBV7-8 and TRBJ2-1; D possibly matches TRBD1 or TRBD2 (7 bases each). The V gene lost 4 bases and the J gene lost 6 bases, with 25 bases spanning the gap. Germline V gene lookup returns CDR1 SGHVS and CDR2 FQNEAQ. CDR3 length: 18 amino acids. The CDR3 here is CASSSGQPGTIRPNEQFF. CDR3 sequence (DNA): TGTGCCAGCAGCTCGGGACAGCCCGGGACTATCAGACCCAATGAGCAGTTCTTC.

By its share, this clonotype is medium-sized (0.01 to 0.1%). The gene calls are TRBV7-8 and TRBJ2-7; a weak D match, TRBD2 (6 bases). The V gene lost 4 bases and the J gene lost 3 bases, with 13 bases spanning the gap. Germline CDR1 and CDR2: SGHVS and FQNEAQ. The CDR3 loop spans 14 amino acids. The CDR3 region is CASSSSAGYYEQYF. DNA for the CDR3: TGTGCCAGCAGCTCTTCAGCGGGCTACTACGAGCAGTACTTC.

There are many counts of this clonotype. This rearrangement joins TRBV7-2 to TRBJ2-5; 10 positions match TRBD2. The CDR3 sequence is 17 residues long. V lost 1 base, J lost 5 bases, and 10 bases stayed unmatched. CDR1 SGHTA and CDR2 FQGNSA come from the germline V gene. This CDR3 is CASSLVGSGGVRETQYF. The DNA for the CDR3 is TGTGCCAGCAGCTTAGTAGGGAGCGGGGGGGTTCGGGAGACCCAGTACTTC.

In this sample, this clonotype turned up many times. The chain joins TRBV10-3 to TRBJ1-3; D is ambiguous. V lost 6 bases to trimming and J lost 2 bases, with 11 bases between them. The CDR3 covers 14 residues. Germline V lookup: CDR1 ENHRY, CDR2 SYGVKD. The CDR3 reads CAIRNAIPGNTIYF. The CDR3 nucleotides are TGTGCCATCAGGAACGCGATTCCTGGAAACACCATATATTTT.

This clonotype was observed at least ten times. This chain links TRBV7-2 with TRBJ2-6; 9 bases fit TRBD1. CDR1 SGHTA and CDR2 FQGNSA come from the germline V gene. This CDR3 has 16 amino acids. Losses at the gene ends were 4 bases for V and 2 bases for J; bases not matched to a gene: 3. In DNA, the CDR3 is TGTGCCAGCAGCTCAACAGGGGGCGCTGGGGCCAACGTCCTGACTTTC. Translating gives CASSSTGGAGANVLTF.

In its sample, this clonotype was seen many times. The chain couples TRBV4-1 to TRBJ1-2; 8 nucleotides agree with TRBD1. The CDR3 loop spans 15 amino acids. Losses at the gene ends were 3 bases for V and 8 bases for J; bases not matched to a gene: 11. From germline, CDR1 is MGHRA and CDR2 YSYEKL. Here the CDR3 reads CASSQPGQERRGYTF. The CDR3 nucleotides read TGCGCCAGCAGCCAGCCGGGACAGGAAAGGCGAGGCTACACCTTC.

At least ten counts were recorded for this clonotype. V usage is TRBV7-2 and J usage is TRBJ1-5; D uncertain. In germline, CDR1 is SGHTA, CDR2 FQGNSA. This CDR3 has 13 amino acids. V lost 1 base and J lost 4, with 5 bases in between. The CDR3 sequence is CASSLEWNQPQHF. In DNA, the CDR3 is TGTGCCAGCAGCTTAGAGTGGAATCAGCCCCAGCATTTT.

This clonotype was picked up many times. The CDR3 region is CASSPLFRDGYTF. CDR3 DNA sequence: TGTGCCAGCAGCCCCCTCTTCAGGGATGGCTACACCTTC. This chain joins TRBV7-8 and TRBJ1-2; tentative D call: TRBD1 (5 bases). Trimming took 5 bases from V and 6 from J, leaving 13 bases between them. The CDR3 spans 13 residues. CDR1 SGHVS and CDR2 FQNEAQ come from the germline V gene.

This clonotype was seen ten or more times. This rearrangement joins TRBV7-8 to TRBJ1-1; D is uncertain. This CDR3 region has 13 residues. V lost 1 base, J lost 0 bases, and 3 bases lay in between. Germline values: CDR1 SGHVS, CDR2 FQNEAQ. The CDR3 DNA is TGTGCCAGCAGCTTAGTGGTGAACACTGAAGCTTTCTTT. Translating gives CASSLVVNTEAFF. The variable domain in full, completed from reference TRBV7-8 and TRBJ1-1, reads GAGVSQSPRYKVAKRGQDVALRCDPISGHVSLFWYQQALGQGPEFLTYFQNEAQLDKSGLPSDRFFAERPEGSVSTLKIQRTQQEDSAVYLCASSLVVNTEAFFGQGTRLTVV.

This clonotype showed up many times. V is TRBV7-6 and J is TRBJ2-4; maybe TRBD1 (6 bases). The V and J ends lost 5 bases and 1 base respectively, with 9 bases between them. Germline CDR1 SGHVS, CDR2 FNYEAQ. This CDR3 is 14 amino acids long. CDR3 protein: CASSPQGAKNIQYF. Here the CDR3 DNA reads TGTGCCAGCAGCCCGCAGGGGGCCAAAAACATTCAGTACTTC.

This clonotype was counted ten times or more. The J gene is TRBJ2-1, the V gene TRBV7-8; 8 bases match TRBD2. The CDR3 spans 16 residues. Germline V gene data show CDR1 as SGHVS and CDR2 as FQNEAQ. Losses at the gene ends were 5 bases for V and 4 bases for J; bases not matched to a gene: 10. This CDR3 is CASSQRTSPIYNEQFF. The CDR3 nucleotides are TGTGCCAGCAGCCAGCGGACTAGCCCGATTTACAATGAGCAGTTCTTC.

This clonotype was counted many times. The chain joins TRBV7-8 to TRBJ2-1; TRBD2 matches 7 bases. J lost 4 bases, V lost 0 bases, and 3 bases had no gene match. The germline gives CDR1 SGHVS, CDR2 FQNEAQ. The CDR3 runs to 15 residues. The CDR3 coding sequence is TGTGCCAGCAGCTTAGCGGGAGGGCGGTACAATGAGCAGTTCTTC. The encoded protein is CASSLAGGRYNEQFF.